The 22 T cell receptor beta chains given below trace back to one sample, sequenced in a study of T cell changes during pregnancy in multiple sclerosis. Here immunoSEQ multiplex PCR was the method, and the copy in TCRdb shows in-frame clones only, minus some. The sample lists approximately 40,000 clones, under 95% seen once, with 5.5% in the top ten. The sequencing here drew on CD8+ T cells from peripheral blood mononuclear cells, taken in the third trimester of pregnancy. These receptors all stem from a female donor with multiple sclerosis, enrolled in a pregnancy study.

The chain is built from TRBV7-9 and TRBJ1-2; D remains ambiguous. Germline V gene sequence: CDR1 SEHNR, CDR2 FQNEAQ (reference sequence). Between the trimmed V and J ends, which lost 8 bases and 3 bases, there was a span of 13 bases. The CDR3 is 13 amino acids. In DNA form, the CDR3 reads TGTGCCAGCGGCGAGTTGGAGGACTATGGCTACACCTTC. Its protein product is CASGELEDYGYTF.

The chain couples TRBV4-3 to TRBJ2-6, with D maybe TRBD1 (6 bases). The CDR3 covers 16 residues. Germline V gives CDR1 LGHNA, CDR2 YSLEER. Trimming pared 0 bases from V and 2 bases from J, leaving 8 bases between. The CDR3 sequence is CASSQDEGAGANVLTF. As DNA, the CDR3 is TGCGCCAGCAGCCAAGATGAGGGGGCTGGGGCCAACGTCCTGACTTTC.

This clone was seen more than once but under ten times. The rearrangement uses TRBV7-9 and TRBJ1-1, with TRBD1 matching 8 bases. The CDR3 contains 15 residues. Germline assignment: CDR1 SEHNR and CDR2 FQNEAQ (reference sequence). The junction had 11 bases not matched to a gene; V was cut back by 4 bases and J by 7 bases. In DNA form, the CDR3 reads TGTGCCAGCAGCTCCGTCCTGGACAGGGACATTGAAGCTTTCTTT. Its protein product is CASSSVLDRDIEAFF.

V and J are TRBV27 and TRBJ1-1, with D possibly matching TRBD1 (6 bases). This CDR3 region has 14 residues. Germline assignment: CDR1 MNHEY and CDR2 SMNVEV (reference sequence). Trimming pared 2 bases from V and 6 bases from J, leaving 13 bases between. Here the CDR3 DNA reads TGTGCCAGCAGTTTAGGGGGCCCCAGCCCTGAAGCTTTCTTT. The encoded protein is CASSLGGPSPEAFF.

In DNA, the CDR3 is TGTGCCAGCAGCCCCGCGGGCAGGTCAGCCGTTGCGACCCAGTACTTC. Translating it yields CASSPAGRSAVATQYF. The rearrangement joins TRBV13 to TRBJ2-5; the D gene is possibly TRBD2 (5 bases). CDR1 and CDR2 from the germline V gene are PRHDT and FYEKMQ (reference sequence). Between the trimmed V and J ends, which lost 5 bases and 7 bases, there was a span of 23 bases. This CDR3 spans 16 amino acids.

This clone was found once. This rearrangement joins TRBV19 to TRBJ2-7; possibly TRBD2 for D (6 bases). The CDR3 spans 13 residues. Trimming pared 3 bases from V and 4 bases from J, leaving 10 bases between. Germline loops: CDR1 LNHDA, CDR2 SQIVND (reference sequence). CDR3 amino acids: CASSMGLAYEQYF. CDR3 nucleotide sequence: TGTGCCAGTAGTATGGGGCTAGCGTACGAGCAGTACTTC.

The chain employs TRBV28 and TRBJ2-7, with TRBD1 identical over 9 bases. Germline V lookup: CDR1 MDHEN, CDR2 SYDVKM. V lost 6 bases, J lost 6 bases, and 15 bases stayed unmatched. This CDR3 contains 16 residues. The CDR3 DNA reads TGTGCCAGCAGCCACCCGGACAGGGGTCTTTCGGTCGAGCAGTACTTC. The encoded protein is CASSHPDRGLSVEQYF.

This chain connects TRBV7-9 to TRBJ2-7; D may be TRBD2 (5 bases). The CDR3 has 14 residues. Trimming stripped 6 bases from V and 1 base from J, with 13 bases between. The germline CDR1 and CDR2 sequences are SEHNR and FQNEAQ (reference sequence). Here the CDR3 DNA reads TGTGCCAGCAGTTCGAGGGAGAGTTCCTACGAGCAGTACTTC. Amino acid sequence: CASSSRESSYEQYF.

As regards this clone: At one of its ends the junction is not consistent with the germline gene, which may arise from a read error. This chain uses TRBV6-1 with TRBJ2-7; 7 nucleotides align to TRBD1. The CDR3 covers 13 residues. Germline V gene sequence: CDR1 MNHNS, CDR2 SASEGT. CDR3 DNA sequence: TGTGCCAGCAGTGAAGCAAGCGGACAGGTTCCCGGATTC. This translates into CASSEASGQVPGF.

This clone showed up just once. The genes are TRBV27 and TRBJ1-1; TRBD1 matches 7 bases. V dropped 5 bases and J dropped 1; count of bases not matched to a gene: 4. CDR3 length equals 14 residues. In germline, CDR1 is MNHEY, CDR2 SMNVEV (reference sequence). CDR3 DNA: TGTGCCAGCAGTACAACAGGGGCGAACACTGAAGCTTTCTTT. This translates into CASSTTGANTEAFF.

J is TRBJ2-3 and V is TRBV5-6; D is unclear. V was cut by 1 base and J by 1 base, with 13 bases left in between. The germline V gene encodes CDR1 SGHDT and CDR2 YYEEEE. This CDR3 comprises 16 residues. The CDR3 coding sequence is TGTGCCAGCAGCTTGAGCCGCGGAACGGGCACAGATACGCAGTATTTT. Its protein product is CASSLSRGTGTDTQYF. The full variable domain, completed using reference TRBV5-6 and TRBJ2-3, is DAGVTQSPTHLIKTRGQQVTLRCSPKSGHDTVSWYQQALGQGPQFIFQYYEEEERQRGNFPDRFSGHQFPNYSSELNVNALLLGDSALYLCASSLSRGTGTDTQYFGPGTRLTVL.

The chain recombines TRBV4-1 with TRBJ2-7; a weak D match, TRBD2 (6 bases). The CDR3 runs to 15 residues. Per germline, CDR1 MGHRA and CDR2 YSYEKL. The V and J ends lost 4 bases and 4 bases respectively, with 17 bases between them. The CDR3 DNA is TGCGCCAGCAGCCTTACGTCTGTGGGGACTTACGAGCAGTACTTC. It is translated as CASSLTSVGTYEQYF.

Only a few counts were recorded for this clone. V gene TRBV29-1 combines with J gene TRBJ1-1; 8 positions agree with TRBD1. Per the germline V gene, CDR1 is SQVTM and CDR2 is ANQGSEA. Trimming cost V 7 bases and J 9 bases; bases outside gene matches: 4. CDR3 length equals 10 residues. CDR3: CSGHRGKAFF. The CDR3 nucleotides read TGCAGCGGCCACAGGGGGAAAGCTTTCTTT.

The gene calls are TRBV6-1 and TRBJ2-7; 7 bases map to TRBD1. Germline V gene sequence: CDR1 MNHNS, CDR2 SASEGT. The length of the CDR3 is 15 residues. The V segment lost 4 bases and the J segment 3 bases; nucleotides outside the gene matches: 9. As DNA, the CDR3 is TGTGCCAGCAGTGTAGACAGGGAACTCCTCTACGAGCAGTACTTC. Its protein product is CASSVDRELLYEQYF.

The gene calls are TRBV29-1 and TRBJ1-1, with TRBD1 as a possible D gene (5 bases). Germline V gene sequence: CDR1 SQVTM, CDR2 ANQGSEA. This CDR3 is built from 14 residues. V was trimmed by 2 bases and J by 11 bases, leaving 21 bases between them. The DNA of the CDR3 is TGCAGCGTTGAACAGGGCCCGATGATAATCGGGGCTTTCTTT. Protein sequence: CSVEQGPMIIGAFF. Full variable domain (outside the CDR3, taken from reference TRBV29-1 and TRBJ1-1): SAVISQKPSRDICQRGTSLTIQCQVDSQVTMMFWYRQQPGQSLTLIATANQGSEATYESGFVIDKFPISRPNLTFSTLTVSNMSPEDSSIYLCSVEQGPMIIGAFFGQGTRLTVV.

The V gene is TRBV27, the J gene TRBJ2-3; tentative D call: TRBD2 (7 bases). The CDR3 is 14 amino acids. Per the germline V gene, CDR1 is MNHEY and CDR2 is SMNVEV (reference sequence). V was shortened by 5 bases and J by 1 base, with 10 bases between the two germline ends. CDR3: CASSEGGGTDTQYF. The CDR3 DNA follows: TGTGCCAGCAGTGAGGGGGGGGGCACAGATACGCAGTATTTT.

The J gene is TRBJ2-3, the V gene TRBV7-2; D gene uncertain. Germline CDR1 SGHTA, CDR2 FQGNSA. This CDR3 comprises 14 residues. Trimming took off 0 bases at V and 0 bases at J, with 4 bases between the two ends. The CDR3 region has the DNA TGTGCCAGCAGCTTAGCGGCTAGCACAGATACGCAGTATTTT. The encoded protein is CASSLAASTDTQYF.

The chain links TRBV5-4 to TRBJ1-2; perhaps TRBD1 as D (5 bases). Germline values: CDR1 SGHNT, CDR2 YYREEE (reference sequence). The V gene lost 6 bases and the J gene lost 4 bases, with 19 bases spanning the gap. This CDR3 is 15 amino acids long. Written as DNA, the CDR3 is TGTGCCAGCATCCGAGGAGACAGCGCAGGCTATGGCTACACCTTC. Protein sequence: CASIRGDSAGYGYTF.

A single count supports this clone. The V call is TRBV25-1, the J call TRBJ1-5; D ambiguous. This CDR3 region has 13 residues. Germline V lookup: CDR1 MGHDK, CDR2 SYGVNS. The V end lost 4 bases, the J end lost 2 bases, and 6 bases lay between the germline ends. This CDR3 is CASSGQGNQPQHF. The CDR3 coding sequence is TGTGCCAGCAGTGGCCAGGGCAATCAGCCCCAGCATTTT.

CDR3 DNA: TGTGCCAGCAGTTACTTGGCGGGAGGGGTCAACGAGCAGTACTTC. This translates into CASSYLAGGVNEQYF. The chain couples TRBV6-5 to TRBJ2-7, with 9 bases aligning to TRBD2. The CDR3 runs 15 residues. Trimming cost V 1 base and J 5 bases; bases outside gene matches: 6. CDR1 is MNHEY and CDR2 is SVGAGI in the germline V gene.

This chain joins TRBV27 and TRBJ2-6; 9 nucleotides line up with TRBD1. The CDR3 contains 17 residues. Germline V gene sequence: CDR1 MNHEY, CDR2 SMNVEV (reference sequence). Germline trimming cut 6 bases from V and 2 bases from J; bases unmatched to any gene: 8. The chain's CDR3 is CASRPGQGVPGANVLTF. The CDR3 nucleotides read TGTGCCAGCAGACCGGGACAGGGTGTTCCTGGGGCCAACGTCCTGACTTTC. Supplemented by reference TRBV27 and TRBJ2-6, the full variable domain reads EAQVTQNPRYLITVTGKKLTVTCSQNMNHEYMSWYRQDPGLGLRQIYYSMNVEVTDKGDVPEGYKVSRKEKRNFPLILESPSPNQTSLYFCASRPGQGVPGANVLTFGAGSRLTVL.

J is TRBJ2-5 and V is TRBV7-8, with TRBD2 matching 11 bases. The V and J ends lost 5 bases and 3 bases, in that order; junction bases with no gene match: 17. Germline V lookup: CDR1 SGHVS, CDR2 FQNEAQ. The CDR3 totals 19 residues. The CDR3 sequence: CASSHYGSGRVQNKETQYF. CDR3 nucleotide sequence: TGTGCCAGCAGCCACTACGGTAGCGGGAGGGTCCAAAACAAAGAGACCCAGTACTTC.